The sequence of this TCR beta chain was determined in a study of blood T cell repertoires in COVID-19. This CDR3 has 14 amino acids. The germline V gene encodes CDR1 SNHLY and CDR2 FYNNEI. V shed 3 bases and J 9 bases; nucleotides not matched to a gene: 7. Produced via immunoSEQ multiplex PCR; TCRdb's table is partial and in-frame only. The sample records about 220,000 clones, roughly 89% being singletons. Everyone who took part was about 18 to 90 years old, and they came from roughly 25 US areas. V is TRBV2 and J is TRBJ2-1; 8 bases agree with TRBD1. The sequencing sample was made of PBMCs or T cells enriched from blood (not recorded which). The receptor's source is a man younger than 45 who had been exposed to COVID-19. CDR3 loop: CASSDDRGYGEQFF. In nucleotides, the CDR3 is TGTGCCAGCAGTGACGACAGGGGCTATGGTGAGCAGTTCTTC.